What follows describes a single TCR beta chain. Its antigen is unidentified. The sample belongs to a study of CD8 T cells in Susac syndrome. Study results and caveats: TCR sequencing and HLA analysis covered a relatively small number of individuals. CD8+ clonal expansion in Susac peaked in TEMRA cells and active patients.

The CDR3 runs to 13 residues. The germline V and J ends were trimmed by 0 bases and 6 bases, with 5 bases remaining between them. Per the germline V gene, CDR1 is LGHNA and CDR2 is YSLEER. A quantity of about 0.45 to 1 ug RNA underwent reverse transcription using random hexamers. TCRdb reprocessed the immunoSEQ multiplex PCR reads with MiXCR, giving one entry per CDR3 protein. The repertoire holds about 110,000 distinct CDR3 sequences, with 94% as singletons. The sample was CD8+ T cells from PBMCs. The V call is TRBV4-3, the J call TRBJ2-2; the D is unclear. This TCR was sampled from a human donor with Susac syndrome. The CDR3 region is CASSQDIAGELFF. The CDR3 bases are TGCGCCAGCAGCCAAGATATAGCCGGGGAGCTGTTTTTT.